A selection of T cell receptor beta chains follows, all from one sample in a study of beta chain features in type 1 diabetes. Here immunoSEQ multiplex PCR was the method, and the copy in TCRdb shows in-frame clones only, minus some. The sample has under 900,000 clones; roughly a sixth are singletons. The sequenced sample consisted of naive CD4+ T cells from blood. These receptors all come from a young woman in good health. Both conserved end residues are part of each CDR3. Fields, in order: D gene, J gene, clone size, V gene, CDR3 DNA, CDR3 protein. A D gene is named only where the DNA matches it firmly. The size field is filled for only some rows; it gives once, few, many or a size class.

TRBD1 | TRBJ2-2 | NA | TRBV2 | TGTGCCAGCCGGGGGACAGGGGGCAACACCGGGGAGCTGTTTTTT | CASRGTGGNTGELFF
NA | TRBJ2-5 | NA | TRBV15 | TGTGCCACCAGCAGAGATACGGACTACCGACAAGAGACCCAGTACTTC | CATSRDTDYRQETQYF
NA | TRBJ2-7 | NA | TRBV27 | TGTGCCAGCAGTTTATTTGCGACCCCTTACGAGCAGTACTTC | CASSLFATPYEQYF
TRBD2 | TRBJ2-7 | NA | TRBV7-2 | TGTGCCAGCAGCTCCCAATCGACTAGCGGGAGAAGCGAGCAGTACTTC | CASSSQSTSGRSEQYF
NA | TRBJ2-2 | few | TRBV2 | TGTGCCAGCAGTGTAGGTGGGCCTCAGAGAGGGGAGCTGTTTTTT | CASSVGGPQRGELFF
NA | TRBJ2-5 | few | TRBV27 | TGTGCCAGCATGGTGCACTTGCAAGAGACCCAGTACTTC | CASMVHLQETQYF
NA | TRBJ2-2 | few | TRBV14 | TGTGCCAGCAGCGCTCGTACCACCGGGGAGCTGTTTTTT | CASSARTTGELFF
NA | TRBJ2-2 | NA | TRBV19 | TGTGCCAGTACCAAAAGGGCGGGGAACACCGGGGAGCTGTTTTTT | CASTKRAGNTGELFF
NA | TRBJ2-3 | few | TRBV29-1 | TGCAGCACCTCCTCGCCCGGGGGTAGAACAGATACGCAGTATTTT | CSTSSPGGRTDTQYF
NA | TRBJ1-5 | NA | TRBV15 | TGTGCCACCAGCAGACAGGGGCACCAGCCCCAGCATTTT | CATSRQGHQPQHF
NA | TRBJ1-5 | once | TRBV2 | TGTGCCAGCAGTGAATCCAGGAGCAATCAGCCCCAGCATTTT | CASSESRSNQPQHF
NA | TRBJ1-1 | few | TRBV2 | TGTGCCAGCACCCCTAGGGGGAATGAAGCTTTCTTT | CASTPRGNEAFF
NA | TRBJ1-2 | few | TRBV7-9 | TGTGCCAGCAGCTTAGGAGGAGACTATGGCTACACCTTC | CASSLGGDYGYTF
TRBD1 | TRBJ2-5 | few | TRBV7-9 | TGTGCCAGCAGCTTAGCGAGGGGGCCTTGGGGCCAAGAGACCCAGTACTTC | CASSLARGPWGQETQYF
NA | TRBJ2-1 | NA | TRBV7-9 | TGTGCCAGCAGCTTATTGGATACAAGTGGGTACAATGAGCAGTTCTTC | CASSLLDTSGYNEQFF
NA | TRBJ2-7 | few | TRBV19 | TGTGCCAGTAGTATCCTGCTAGAGGCCTACGAGCAGTACTTC | CASSILLEAYEQYF